The entry below describes one T cell receptor (beta chain). Its antigen remains unknown. The data were obtained in a study of OX40 agonist ivuxolimab in advanced cancers. Study results and caveats: Fewer expanded clones were found on average in CD4+ than in CD8+ T cells. Certain nonresponding patients likewise had low normalized T-cell clonal expansion.

The table came from immunoSEQ multiplex PCR; TCRdb's copy has only in-frame clones and leaves some out. Seen here are tens of thousands of clones, about 86% observed once, and the top ten hold 1.5% to 2%. Peripheral blood came from all dose cohorts at three timepoints. The CDR3 runs 17 residues. V was clipped by 5 bases and J by 4 bases; unmatched bases: 10. Germline-derived CDR1 and CDR2 are SGHAT and FQNNGV. Sequences were derived from CD4+ or CD8+ T cells sorted from blood, sampled in a trial of the OX40 agonist ivuxolimab. The sequence was collected from an adult with an advanced solid tumor such as melanoma, head and neck, liver or kidney cancer. This chain uses TRBV11-2 with TRBJ2-3; 12 positions match TRBD2. The CDR3 sequence: CASSLRLAGDLADTQYF. For the CDR3, the DNA is TGTGCCAGCAGCCTCCGACTAGCGGGAGATCTTGCAGATACGCAGTATTTT. Full variable domain (remainder filled in from reference TRBV11-2 and TRBJ2-3): EAGVAQSPRYKIIEKRQSVAFWCNPISGHATLYWYQQILGQGPKLLIQFQNNGVVDDSQLPKDRFSAERLKGVDSTLKIQPAKLEDSAVYLCASSLRLAGDLADTQYFGPGTRLTVL.